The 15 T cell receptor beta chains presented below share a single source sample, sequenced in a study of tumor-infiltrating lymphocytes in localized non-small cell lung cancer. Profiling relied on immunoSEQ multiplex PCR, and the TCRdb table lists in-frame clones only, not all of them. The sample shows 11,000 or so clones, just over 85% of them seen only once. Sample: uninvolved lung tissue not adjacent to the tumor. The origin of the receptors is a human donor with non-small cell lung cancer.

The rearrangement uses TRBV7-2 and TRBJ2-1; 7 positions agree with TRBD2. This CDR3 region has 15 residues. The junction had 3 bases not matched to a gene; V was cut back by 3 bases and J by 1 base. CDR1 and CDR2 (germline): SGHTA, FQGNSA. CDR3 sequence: CASSLNGGSYNEQFF. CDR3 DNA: TGTGCCAGCAGCTTGAACGGGGGGTCCTACAATGAGCAGTTCTTC.

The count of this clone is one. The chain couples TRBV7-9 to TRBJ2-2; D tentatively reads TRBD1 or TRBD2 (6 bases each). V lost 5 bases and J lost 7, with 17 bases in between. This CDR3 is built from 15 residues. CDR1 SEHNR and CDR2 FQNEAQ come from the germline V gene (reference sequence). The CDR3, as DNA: TGTGCCAGCAGCAGGGTAGGGGGGCGCGTCGGGGAGCTGTTTTTT. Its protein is CASSRVGGRVGELFF. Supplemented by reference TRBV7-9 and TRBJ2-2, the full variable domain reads DTGVSQNPRHKITKRGQNVTFRCDPISEHNRLYWYRQTLGQGPEFLTYFQNEAQLEKSRLLSDRFSAERPKGSFSTLEIQRTEQGDSAMYLCASSRVGGRVGELFFGEGSRLTVL.

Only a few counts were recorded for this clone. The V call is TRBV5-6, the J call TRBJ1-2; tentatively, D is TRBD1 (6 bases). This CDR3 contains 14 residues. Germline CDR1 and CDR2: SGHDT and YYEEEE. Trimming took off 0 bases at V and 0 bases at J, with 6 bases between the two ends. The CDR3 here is CASSLGQANYGYTF. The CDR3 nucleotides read TGTGCCAGCAGCTTGGGACAGGCTAACTATGGCTACACCTTC.

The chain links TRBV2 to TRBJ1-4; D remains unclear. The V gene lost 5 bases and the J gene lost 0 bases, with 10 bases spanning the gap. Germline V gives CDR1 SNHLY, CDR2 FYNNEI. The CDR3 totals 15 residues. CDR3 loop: CASSWTGATNEKLFF. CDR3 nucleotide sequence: TGTGCCAGCAGTTGGACTGGGGCAACTAATGAAAAACTGTTTTTT.

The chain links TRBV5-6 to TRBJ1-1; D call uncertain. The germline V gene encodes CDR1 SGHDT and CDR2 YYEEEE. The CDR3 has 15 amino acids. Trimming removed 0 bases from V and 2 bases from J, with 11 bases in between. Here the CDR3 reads CASSLDGRINTEAFF. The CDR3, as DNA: TGTGCCAGCAGCTTGGATGGCAGGATTAACACTGAAGCTTTCTTT.

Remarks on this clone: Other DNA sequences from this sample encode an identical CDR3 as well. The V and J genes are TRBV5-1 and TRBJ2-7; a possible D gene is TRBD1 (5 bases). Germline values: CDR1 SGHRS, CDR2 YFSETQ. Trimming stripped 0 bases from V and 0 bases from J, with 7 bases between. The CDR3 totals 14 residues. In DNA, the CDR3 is TGCGCCAGCAGCTTGGGGCAGGGCTCCTACGAGCAGTACTTC. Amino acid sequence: CASSLGQGSYEQYF.

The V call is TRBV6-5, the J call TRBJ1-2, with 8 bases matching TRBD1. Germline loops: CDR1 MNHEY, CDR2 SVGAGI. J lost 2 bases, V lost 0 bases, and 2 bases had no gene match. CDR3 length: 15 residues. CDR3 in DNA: TGTGCCAGCAGTTACTCGACAGGGGCGAACTATGGCTACACCTTC. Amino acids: CASSYSTGANYGYTF.

The CDR3 spells CASSAGLYEQYF. CDR3 bases: TGTGCCAGCAGTGCGGGATTATACGAGCAGTACTTC. V gene TRBV25-1 combines with J gene TRBJ2-7, with a possible D match to TRBD2 (5 bases). The CDR3 covers 12 residues. Germline lookup yields CDR1 MGHDK and CDR2 SYGVNS. V lost 4 bases and J 4 bases, leaving 8 bases between the germline ends.

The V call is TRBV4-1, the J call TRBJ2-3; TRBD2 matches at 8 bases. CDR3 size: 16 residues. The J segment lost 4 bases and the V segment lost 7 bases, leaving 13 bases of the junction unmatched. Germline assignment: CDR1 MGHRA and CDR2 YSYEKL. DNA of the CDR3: TGCGCCAGCACCAAGAACCGGGGGGGCGTGGCAGATACGCAGTATTTT. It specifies CASTKNRGGVADTQYF.

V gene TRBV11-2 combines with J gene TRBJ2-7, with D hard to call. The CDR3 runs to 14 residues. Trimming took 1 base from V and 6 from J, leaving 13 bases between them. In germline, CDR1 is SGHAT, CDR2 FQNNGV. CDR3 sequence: CASSLGAGSLEQYF. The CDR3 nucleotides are TGTGCCAGCAGCTTAGGTGCAGGTTCTCTCGAGCAGTACTTC.

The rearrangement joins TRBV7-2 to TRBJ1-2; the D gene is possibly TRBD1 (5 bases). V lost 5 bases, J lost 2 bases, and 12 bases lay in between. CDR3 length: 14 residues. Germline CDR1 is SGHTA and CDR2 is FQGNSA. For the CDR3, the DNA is TGTGCCAGCAGCCATAGTGGGGGAAACTATGGCTACACCTTC. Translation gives CASSHSGGNYGYTF.

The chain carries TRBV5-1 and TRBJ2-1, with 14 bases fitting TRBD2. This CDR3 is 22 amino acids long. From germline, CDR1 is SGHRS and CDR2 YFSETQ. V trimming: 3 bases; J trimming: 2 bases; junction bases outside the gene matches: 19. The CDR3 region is CASSYYPGQRGLAGDTYNEQFF. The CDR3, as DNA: TGCGCCAGCAGCTATTACCCCGGACAGAGGGGACTAGCGGGGGATACCTACAATGAGCAGTTCTTC.

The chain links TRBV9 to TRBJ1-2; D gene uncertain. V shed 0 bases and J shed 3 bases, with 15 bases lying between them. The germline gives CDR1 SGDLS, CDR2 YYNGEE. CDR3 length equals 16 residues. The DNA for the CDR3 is TGTGCCAGCAGCGTAGGCGGACGGGGAAGTGACTATGGCTACACCTTC. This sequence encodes CASSVGGRGSDYGYTF.

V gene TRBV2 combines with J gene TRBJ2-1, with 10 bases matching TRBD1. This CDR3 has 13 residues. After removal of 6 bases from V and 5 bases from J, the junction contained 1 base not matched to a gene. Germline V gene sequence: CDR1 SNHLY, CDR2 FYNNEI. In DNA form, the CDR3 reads TGTGCCAGCAGCGGACAGGGGGACAATGAGCAGTTCTTC. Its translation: CASSGQGDNEQFF.

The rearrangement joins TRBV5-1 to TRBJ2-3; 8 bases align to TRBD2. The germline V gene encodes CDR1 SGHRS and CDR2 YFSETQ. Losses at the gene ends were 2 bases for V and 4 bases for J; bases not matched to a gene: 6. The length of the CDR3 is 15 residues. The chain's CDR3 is CASSLAGDRADTQYF. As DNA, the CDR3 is TGCGCCAGCAGCTTAGCGGGGGATAGGGCAGATACGCAGTATTTT.